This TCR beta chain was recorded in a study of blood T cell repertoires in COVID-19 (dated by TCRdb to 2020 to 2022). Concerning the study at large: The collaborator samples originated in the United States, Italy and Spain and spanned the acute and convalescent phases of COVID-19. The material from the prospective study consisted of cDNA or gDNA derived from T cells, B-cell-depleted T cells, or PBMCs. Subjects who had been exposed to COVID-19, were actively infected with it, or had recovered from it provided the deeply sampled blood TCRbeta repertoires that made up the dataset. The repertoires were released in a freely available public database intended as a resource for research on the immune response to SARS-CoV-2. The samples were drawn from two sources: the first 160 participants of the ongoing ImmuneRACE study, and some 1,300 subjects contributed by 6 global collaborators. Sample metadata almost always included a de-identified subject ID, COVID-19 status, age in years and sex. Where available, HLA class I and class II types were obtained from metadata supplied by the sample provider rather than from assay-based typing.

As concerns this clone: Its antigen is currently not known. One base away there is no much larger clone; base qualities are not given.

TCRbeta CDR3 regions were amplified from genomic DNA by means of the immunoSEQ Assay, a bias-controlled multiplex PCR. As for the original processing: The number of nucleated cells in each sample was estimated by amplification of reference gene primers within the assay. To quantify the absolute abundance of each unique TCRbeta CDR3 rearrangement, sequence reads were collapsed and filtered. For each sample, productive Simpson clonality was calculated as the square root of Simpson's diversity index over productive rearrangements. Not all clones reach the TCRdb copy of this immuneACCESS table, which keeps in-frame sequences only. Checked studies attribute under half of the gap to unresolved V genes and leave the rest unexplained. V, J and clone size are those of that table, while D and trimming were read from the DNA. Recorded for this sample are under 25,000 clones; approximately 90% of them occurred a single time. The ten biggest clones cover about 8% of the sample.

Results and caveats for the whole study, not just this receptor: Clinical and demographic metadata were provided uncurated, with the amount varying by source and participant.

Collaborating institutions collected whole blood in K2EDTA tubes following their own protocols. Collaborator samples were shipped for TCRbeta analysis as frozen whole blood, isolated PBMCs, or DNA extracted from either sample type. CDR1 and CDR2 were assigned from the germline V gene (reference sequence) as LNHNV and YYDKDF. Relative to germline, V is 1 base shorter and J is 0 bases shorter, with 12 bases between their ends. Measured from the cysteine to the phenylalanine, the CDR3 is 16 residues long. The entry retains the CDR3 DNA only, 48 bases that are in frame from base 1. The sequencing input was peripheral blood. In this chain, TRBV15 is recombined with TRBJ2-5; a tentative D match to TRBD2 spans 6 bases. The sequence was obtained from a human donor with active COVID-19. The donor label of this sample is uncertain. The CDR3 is CATSRGGTVYQETQYF. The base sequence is TGTGCCACCAGCAGAGGCGGGACCGTGTACCAAGAGACCCAGTACTTC.